One T cell receptor beta chain is described in this entry. Its antigen is not known. The PCR was carried out with 60 Vbeta primers and 13 Jbeta primers. The table came from immunoSEQ multiplex PCR; TCRdb's copy has only in-frame clones and leaves some out. The sample has roughly 120,000 clones, 81% seen once. The V gene end was trimmed by 1 base and the J gene end by 3 bases; junction bases not matched to a gene: 12. CDR1 is WNHNN and CDR2 is SYGVQD in the germline V gene (reference sequence). The CDR3 has 19 residues. The record originates from a study of cytomegalovirus exposure and HLA in healthy donors. General study findings and limits: Rare TCR sequences predominated, though certain public TCRs were found in many donors. Cytomegalovirus status was reportedly diagnosed by the classifier with high specificity and sensitivity. Segments of the TCR beta V type were, in most cases, productive about 87% or about 30% of the time in an earlier analysis.

Healthy bone marrow donors made up the donor group. This receptor was obtained from a woman under 40 in good health and CMV-seronegative. The sequenced sample consisted of PBMCs. The chain is built from TRBV10-1 and TRBJ1-4; TRBD1 aligns across 9 bases. DNA of the CDR3: TGCGCCAGCAGTGAGTTCCCTCTGGACAGGGGTTTTGCTAATGAAAAACTGTTTTTT. Amino acids: CASSEFPLDRGFANEKLFF.